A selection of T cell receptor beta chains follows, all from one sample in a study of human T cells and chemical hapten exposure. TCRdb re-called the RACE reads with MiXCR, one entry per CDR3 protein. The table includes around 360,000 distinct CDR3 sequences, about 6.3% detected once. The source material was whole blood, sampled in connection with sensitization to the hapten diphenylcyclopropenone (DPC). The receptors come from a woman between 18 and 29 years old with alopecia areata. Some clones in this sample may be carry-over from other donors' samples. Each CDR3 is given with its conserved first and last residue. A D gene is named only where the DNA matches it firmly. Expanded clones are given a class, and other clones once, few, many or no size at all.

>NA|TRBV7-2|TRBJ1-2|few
CASSLARTSPRRYGYTF
TGTGCCAGCAGCTTAGCGCGGACATCTCCCCGCCGATATGGCTACACCTTC
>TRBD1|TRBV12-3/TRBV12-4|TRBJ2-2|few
CASSSGTGSAGELFF
TGTGCCAGCAGTTCCGGGACAGGCTCCGCCGGGGAGCTGTTTTTT
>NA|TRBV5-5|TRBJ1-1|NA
CASSFQGSNTEAFF
TGTGCCAGCAGTTTTCAGGGGAGCAACACTGAAGCTTTCTTT
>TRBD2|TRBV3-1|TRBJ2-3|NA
CASSQEGLAGTLEAQYF
TGTGCCAGCAGCCAAGAGGGACTAGCGGGGACCCTCGAGGCGCAGTATTTT
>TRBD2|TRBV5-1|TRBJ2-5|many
CASSLEASGKKTQYF
TGCGCCAGCAGCTTGGAGGCTAGCGGGAAGAAGACCCAGTACTTC
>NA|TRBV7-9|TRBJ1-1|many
CASGRNTEAFF
TGTGCCAGCGGCAGGAACACTGAAGCTTTCTTT
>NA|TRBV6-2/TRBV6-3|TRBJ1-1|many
CASRKDGGTSEAFF
TGTGCCAGCAGAAAGGACGGAGGGACCTCTGAAGCTTTCTTT
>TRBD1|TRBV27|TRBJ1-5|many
CASSLGGQGAYSNQPQHF
TGTGCCAGCAGTTTAGGAGGCCAGGGGGCCTATAGCAATCAGCCCCAGCATTTT
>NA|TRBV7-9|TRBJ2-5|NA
CASRIQETQYF
TGTGCCAGCAGGATTCAAGAGACCCAGTACTTC
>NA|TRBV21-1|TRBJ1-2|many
CASSLPGEAGQGTYYGYTF
TGTGCCAGCAGCCTTCCTGGAGAAGCGGGACAGGGAACGTACTATGGCTACACCTTC
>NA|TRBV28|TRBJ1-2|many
CASSFDAGGATYTF
TGTGCCAGCAGTTTCGATGCGGGGGGGGCGACCTACACCTTC
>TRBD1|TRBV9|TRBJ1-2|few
CASRPGQEALENGYTF
TGTGCCAGCAGGCCGGGACAGGAAGCGCTGGAGAATGGCTACACCTTC
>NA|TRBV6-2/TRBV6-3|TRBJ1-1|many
CASSSPEAGEAFF
TGTGCCAGCAGTTCTCCAGAGGCGGGTGAAGCTTTCTTT
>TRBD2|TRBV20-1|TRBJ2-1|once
CSVRPYERGSYNEQFF
TGCAGTGTTAGACCCTACGAGCGGGGCTCCTACAATGAGCAGTTCTTC
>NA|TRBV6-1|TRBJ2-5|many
CASSAGRTTQYF
TGTGCCAGCAGTGCTGGACGGACTACCCAGTACTTC
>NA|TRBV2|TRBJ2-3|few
CASTLRDLSTDTQYF
TGTGCCAGCACCCTGAGGGACTTGAGCACAGATACGCAGTATTTT
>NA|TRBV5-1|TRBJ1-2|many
CASSFERSYGYTF
TGCGCCAGCAGCTTCGAACGGAGCTATGGCTACACCTTC
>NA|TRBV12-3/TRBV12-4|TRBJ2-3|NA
CASSLYGTQYF
TGTGCCAGCAGTTTATATGGTACGCAGTATTTT
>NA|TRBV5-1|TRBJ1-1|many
CASSPDRSREAFF
TGCGCCAGCAGCCCCGACAGGAGTAGAGAAGCTTTCTTT
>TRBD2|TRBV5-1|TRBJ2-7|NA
CASSPGTSGQVGEQYF
TGCGCCAGCAGCCCCGGGACTAGCGGCCAAGTGGGCGAGCAGTACTTC
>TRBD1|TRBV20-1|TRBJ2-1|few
CSAGGTGKNEQFF
TGCAGTGCTGGAGGGACAGGAAAAAATGAGCAGTTCTTC
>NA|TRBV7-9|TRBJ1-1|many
CASSPDDTEAFF
TGTGCCAGCAGCCCAGATGACACTGAAGCTTTCTTT
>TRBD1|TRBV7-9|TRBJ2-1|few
CASSAKEGTGAYNEQFF
TGTGCCAGCAGCGCAAAAGAAGGGACAGGGGCTTACAATGAGCAGTTCTTC
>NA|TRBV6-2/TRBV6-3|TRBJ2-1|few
CASSYSLANEQFF
TGTGCCAGCAGTTACAGCCTAGCGAATGAGCAGTTCTTC
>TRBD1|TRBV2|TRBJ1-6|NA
CASSENWDRRNSPLHF
TGTGCCAGCAGTGAAAATTGGGACAGGAGGAATTCACCCCTCCACTTT
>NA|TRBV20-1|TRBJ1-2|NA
CSARGTVSNYGYTF
TGCAGTGCTAGGGGGACCGTTTCTAACTATGGCTACACCTTC
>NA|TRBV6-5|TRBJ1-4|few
CASRLQGTNEKLFF
TGTGCCAGCAGACTTCAGGGGACTAATGAAAAACTGTTTTTT
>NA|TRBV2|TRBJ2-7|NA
CASREGEQYF
TGTGCCAGCAGGGAGGGCGAGCAGTACTTC
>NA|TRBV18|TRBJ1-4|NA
CASSPGRPGATNEKLFF
TGTGCCAGCTCACCAGGCCGTCCCGGGGCTACTAATGAAAAACTGTTTTTT
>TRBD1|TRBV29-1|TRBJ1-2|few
CSGQGGDGYTF
TGCAGCGGTCAGGGGGGGGATGGCTACACCTTC
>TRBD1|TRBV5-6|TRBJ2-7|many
CASSGQGAYEQYF
TGTGCCAGCAGCGGACAGGGGGCCTACGAGCAGTACTTC
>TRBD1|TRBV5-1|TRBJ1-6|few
CASSLETGGSSPLHF
TGCGCCAGCAGCTTAGAGACAGGGGGAAGTTCACCCCTCCACTTT
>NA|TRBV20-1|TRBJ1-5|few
CSARRRDQPQHF
TGCAGTGCTAGAAGGCGGGATCAGCCCCAGCATTTT
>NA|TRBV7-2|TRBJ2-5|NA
CASSLGRGGGTQYF
TGTGCCAGCAGCTTAGGGAGGGGCGGCGGGACCCAGTACTTC
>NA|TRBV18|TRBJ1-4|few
CASSSEEGRSTNEKLFF
TGTGCCAGCTCATCAGAGGAGGGAAGGTCAACTAATGAAAAACTGTTTTTT
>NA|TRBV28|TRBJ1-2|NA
CASSETASYGYTF
TGTGCCAGCAGTGAGACAGCCAGCTATGGCTACACCTTC
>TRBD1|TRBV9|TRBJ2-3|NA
CASSVDGQGRADTQYF
TGTGCCAGCAGCGTAGATGGACAGGGGAGGGCAGATACGCAGTATTTT
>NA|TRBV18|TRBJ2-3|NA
CASSPSGTLTTDTQYF
TGTGCCAGCTCACCCTCCGGGACACTGACCACAGATACGCAGTATTTT
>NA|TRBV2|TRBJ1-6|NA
CASSDQSSYNSPLHF
TGTGCCAGCAGTGACCAGAGCTCCTATAATTCACCCCTCCACTTT
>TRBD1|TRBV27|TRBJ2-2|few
CASSFGTGPDRDTGELFF
TGTGCCAGCAGTTTTGGGACAGGCCCGGACCGCGACACCGGGGAGCTGTTTTTT
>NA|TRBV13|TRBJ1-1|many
CASSSGGGVTEAFF
TGTGCCAGCAGCTCCGGGGGAGGGGTCACTGAAGCTTTCTTT
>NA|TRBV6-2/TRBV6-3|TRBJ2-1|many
CASSRTGTGTFGQFF
TGTGCCAGCAGTCGAACCGGGACGGGGACTTTTGGGCAGTTCTTC
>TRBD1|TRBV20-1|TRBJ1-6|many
CSAQIRDRFNSPLHF
TGCAGTGCTCAAATCCGGGACAGGTTTAATTCACCCCTCCACTTT
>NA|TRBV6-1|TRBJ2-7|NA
CASSEWPGPEYF
TGTGCCAGCAGTGAATGGCCAGGGCCGGAGTACTTC
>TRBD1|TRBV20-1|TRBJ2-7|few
CSANTDRPEQYF
TGCAGTGCTAACACGGACAGGCCTGAGCAGTACTTC
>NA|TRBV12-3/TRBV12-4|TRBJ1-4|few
CASSTSLGFRENEKLFF
TGTGCCAGCAGTACCTCATTGGGGTTCAGGGAGAATGAAAAACTGTTTTTT
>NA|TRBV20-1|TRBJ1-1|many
CSAQSVWPMNTEAFF
TGCAGTGCTCAATCCGTTTGGCCTATGAACACTGAAGCTTTCTTT
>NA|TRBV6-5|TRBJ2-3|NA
CASRRSDTQYF
TGTGCCAGCCGGCGGTCAGATACGCAGTATTTT
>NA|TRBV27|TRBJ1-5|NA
CASSLRPGAGNQPQHF
TGTGCCAGCAGTTTACGGCCAGGGGCGGGCAATCAGCCCCAGCATTTT
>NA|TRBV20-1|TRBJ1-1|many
CSAFSGTEAFF
TGCAGTGCTTTTTCGGGGACTGAAGCTTTCTTT
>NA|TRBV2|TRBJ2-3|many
CASSGQSSGTDTQYF
TGTGCCAGCAGTGGGCAATCCTCTGGCACAGATACGCAGTATTTT
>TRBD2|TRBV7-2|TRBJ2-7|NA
CASSPPGLADLYF
TGTGCCAGCAGCCCACCCGGACTAGCGGATCTGTACTTC
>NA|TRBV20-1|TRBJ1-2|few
CSAREPAKGNYGYTF
TGCAGTGCTAGAGAGCCCGCCAAGGGCAACTATGGCTACACCTTC
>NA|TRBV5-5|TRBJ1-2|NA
CASSLVTSGDNYGYTF
TGTGCCAGCAGCTTGGTTACAAGCGGGGATAACTATGGCTACACCTTC
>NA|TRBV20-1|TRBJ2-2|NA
CSARDGGAGTGELFF
TGCAGTGCTAGAGACGGGGGCGCGGGAACCGGGGAGCTGTTTTTT
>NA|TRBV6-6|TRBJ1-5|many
CASSYEDQPQHF
TGTGCCAGCAGCTACGAAGATCAGCCCCAGCATTTT
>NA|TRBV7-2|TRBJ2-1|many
CASSLVRGPYNEQFF
TGTGCCAGCAGCTTAGTCCGCGGACCTTACAATGAGCAGTTCTTC
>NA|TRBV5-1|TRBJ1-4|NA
CASSSPRGEPTNEKLFF
TGCGCCAGCAGCTCGCCGAGAGGGGAACCAACTAATGAAAAACTGTTTTTT